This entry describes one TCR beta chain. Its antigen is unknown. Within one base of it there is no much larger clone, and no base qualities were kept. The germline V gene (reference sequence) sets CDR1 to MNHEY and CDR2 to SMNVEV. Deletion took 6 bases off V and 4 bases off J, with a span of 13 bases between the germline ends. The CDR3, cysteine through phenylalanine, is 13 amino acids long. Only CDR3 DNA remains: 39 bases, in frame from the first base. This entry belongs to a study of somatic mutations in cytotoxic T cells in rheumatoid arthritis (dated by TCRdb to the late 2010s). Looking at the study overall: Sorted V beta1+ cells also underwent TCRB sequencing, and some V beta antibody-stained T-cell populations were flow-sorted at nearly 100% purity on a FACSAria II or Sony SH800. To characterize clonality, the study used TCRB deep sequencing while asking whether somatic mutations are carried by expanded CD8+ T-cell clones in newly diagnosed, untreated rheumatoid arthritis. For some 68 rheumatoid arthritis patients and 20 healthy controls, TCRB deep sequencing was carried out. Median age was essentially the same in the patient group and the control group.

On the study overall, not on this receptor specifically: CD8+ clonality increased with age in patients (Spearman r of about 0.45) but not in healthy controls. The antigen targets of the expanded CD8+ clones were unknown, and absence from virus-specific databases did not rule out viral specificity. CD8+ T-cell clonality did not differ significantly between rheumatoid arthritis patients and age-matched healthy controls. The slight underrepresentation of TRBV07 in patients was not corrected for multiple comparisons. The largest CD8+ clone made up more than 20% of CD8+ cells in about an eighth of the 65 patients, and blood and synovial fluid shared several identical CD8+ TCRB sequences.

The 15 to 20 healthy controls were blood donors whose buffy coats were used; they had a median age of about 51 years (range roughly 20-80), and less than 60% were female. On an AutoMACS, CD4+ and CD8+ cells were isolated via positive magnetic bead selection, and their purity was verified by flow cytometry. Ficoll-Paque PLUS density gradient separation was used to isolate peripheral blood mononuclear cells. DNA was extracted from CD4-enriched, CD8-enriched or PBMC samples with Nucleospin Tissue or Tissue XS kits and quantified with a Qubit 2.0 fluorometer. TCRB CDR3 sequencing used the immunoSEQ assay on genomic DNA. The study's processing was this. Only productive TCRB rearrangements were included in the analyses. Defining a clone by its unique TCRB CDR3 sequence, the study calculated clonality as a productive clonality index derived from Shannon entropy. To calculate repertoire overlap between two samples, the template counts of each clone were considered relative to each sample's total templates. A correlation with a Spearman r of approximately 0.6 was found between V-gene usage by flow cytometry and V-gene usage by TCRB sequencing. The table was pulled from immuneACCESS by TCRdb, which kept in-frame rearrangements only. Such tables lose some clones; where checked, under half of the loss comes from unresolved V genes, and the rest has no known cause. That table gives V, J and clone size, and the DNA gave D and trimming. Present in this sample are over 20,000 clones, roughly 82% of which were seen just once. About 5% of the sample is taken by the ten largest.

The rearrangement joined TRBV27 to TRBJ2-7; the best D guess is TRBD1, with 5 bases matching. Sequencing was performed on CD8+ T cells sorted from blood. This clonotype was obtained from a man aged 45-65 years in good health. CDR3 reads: CASRRTGPYEQYF. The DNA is TGTGCCAGCAGGAGAACAGGTCCATACGAGCAGTACTTC.